Presented here are 22 T cell receptor beta chains from one specimen sequenced in a study of blood T cell repertoires in COVID-19. Sequencing was performed with immunoSEQ multiplex PCR; in TCRdb, only in-frame clones are kept and a portion is missing. In the table there are about 50,000 clones, 78% of which are singletons. Input material: PBMCs or T cells enriched from blood (not recorded which). The receptors derive from a woman between 45 and 60 years old with acute COVID-19.

In DNA form, the CDR3 reads TGTGCCAGCAGTCGCGATTTCATCTCGAACACTGAAGCTTTCTTT. Its protein product is CASSRDFISNTEAFF. The chain uses TRBV2 and TRBJ1-1; D not resolved. Between the trimmed V and J ends, which lost 5 bases and 1 base, there was a span of 14 bases. The germline V gene has CDR1 SNHLY and CDR2 FYNNEI. This CDR3 spans 15 amino acids.

The genes are TRBV5-1 and TRBJ2-5; a weak D match, TRBD1 (6 bases). CDR3 length: 15 residues. The germline CDR1 and CDR2 sequences are SGHRS and YFSETQ. Trimming took 4 bases from V and 4 from J, leaving 17 bases between them. The CDR3 DNA reads as TGCGCCAGCAGCGCACCCGGGACATCTAGAGAGACCCAGTACTTC. It specifies CASSAPGTSRETQYF.

V gene TRBV7-9 combines with J gene TRBJ2-1; 7 bases map to TRBD2. The CDR3 sequence is 15 residues long. With 6 bases clipped from V and 0 bases from J, the junction kept 5 bases outside the gene matches. In germline, CDR1 is SEHNR, CDR2 FQNEAQ (reference sequence). The CDR3 nucleotides are TGTGCCAGCAGTCCCGGGGGGAGCTCCTACAATGAGCAGTTCTTC. It encodes CASSPGGSSYNEQFF.

CDR3: CASSLFGGDGYTF. The DNA of the CDR3 is TGTGCCAGCAGTTTATTCGGGGGGGACGGCTACACCTTC. The chain has TRBV27 and TRBJ1-2; D is perhaps TRBD1 (5 bases). Germline V lookup: CDR1 MNHEY, CDR2 SMNVEV (reference sequence). V lost 1 base and J lost 8, with 11 bases in between. The CDR3 runs to 13 residues.

This clone was seen just once. The V call is TRBV3-1 (or the pseudogene TRBV3-2), the J call TRBJ2-7; D gene uncertain. Germline values: CDR1 LGHDT, CDR2 YNNKEL (reference sequence). Trimming pared 1 base from V and 1 base from J, leaving 8 bases between. This CDR3 spans 14 amino acids. This CDR3 is CASSQAYSSYEQYF. DNA of the CDR3: TGTGCCAGCAGCCAAGCTTACTCATCCTACGAGCAGTACTTC.

V gene TRBV11-2 combines with J gene TRBJ2-2; 7 nucleotides match TRBD1. The junction had 9 bases not matched to a gene; V was cut back by 4 bases and J by 4 bases. Germline CDR1 SGHAT, CDR2 FQNNGV. The CDR3 has 16 amino acids. In DNA form, the CDR3 reads TGTGCCAGCAGCTCTCCCGGGACAGCCAGCACCGGGGAGCTGTTTTTT. Amino acids: CASSSPGTASTGELFF.

The J gene is TRBJ2-5, the V gene TRBV11-1; 7 bases fit TRBD2. There are 14 residues in the CDR3. The V segment lost 2 bases and the J segment 5 bases; nucleotides outside the gene matches: 5. CDR1 is SGHAT and CDR2 is FQDESV in the germline V gene (reference sequence). CDR3 DNA: TGTGCCAGCAGCTTACAGGGAGGGGCGGAGACCCAGTACTTC. This sequence encodes CASSLQGGAETQYF.

This clone has a handful of counts. The chain combines TRBV19 with TRBJ1-3, with 7 bases lining up with TRBD1. The CDR3 contains 15 residues. With 6 bases clipped from V and 8 bases from J, the junction kept 13 bases outside the gene matches. Looked up from germline, CDR1 is LNHDA and CDR2 is SQIVND (reference sequence). CDR3 region: CASSLDRVREDTIYF. The CDR3 nucleotides read TGTGCCAGTAGCCTCGACAGGGTGAGGGAGGACACCATATATTTT.

This rearrangement joins TRBV5-1 to TRBJ1-2; a possible D gene is TRBD1 (6 bases). Looked up from germline, CDR1 is SGHRS and CDR2 is YFSETQ. Trimming cost V 2 bases and J 4 bases, with 18 bases left between them. The CDR3 has 16 residues. CDR3 loop: CASSLGSVDSSYGYTF. The CDR3 nucleotides are TGCGCCAGCAGCTTAGGAAGTGTGGACAGTAGCTATGGCTACACCTTC.

Of note for this clone: Its ends do not fully match the called genes, so a read error is possible. The chain links TRBV28 to TRBJ2-7; D is ambiguous. CDR1 is MDHEN and CDR2 is SYDVKM in the germline V gene. The CDR3 length is 11 residues. The CDR3 spells CASSSSTRFRF. The CDR3 DNA sequence: TGTGCCAGCAGTTCCTCGACCAGGTTTCGCTTC.

The V call is TRBV7-9, the J call TRBJ1-2; 7 nucleotides align to TRBD1. J was trimmed by 8 bases and V by 5 bases; bases with no gene match: 14. This CDR3 comprises 15 residues. CDR1 is SEHNR and CDR2 is FQNEAQ in the germline V gene (reference sequence). The CDR3, as DNA: TGTGCCAGCAGCCACCCCGCGGGACAGAAGAAAGGCTACACCTTC. Translated, it gives CASSHPAGQKKGYTF.

The chain recombines TRBV3-1 (or the pseudogene TRBV3-2) with TRBJ1-3, with D possibly being TRBD1 (5 bases). The CDR3 is made up of 16 amino acids. Germline CDR1 LGHDT, CDR2 YNNKEL (reference sequence). Trimming stripped 0 bases from V and 1 base from J, with 10 bases between. The CDR3 coding sequence is TGTGCCAGCAGCCAAGAGGGGGGAGGTTCTGGAAACACCATATATTTT. It yields the protein CASSQEGGGSGNTIYF.

This chain uses TRBV27 with TRBJ1-4; tentatively, D is TRBD1 (5 bases). V was clipped by 3 bases and J by 5 bases, with 10 bases between them. Germline V gene sequence: CDR1 MNHEY, CDR2 SMNVEV (reference sequence). The CDR3 is 14 amino acids. This CDR3 is CASSFWGSNEKLFF. CDR3 bases: TGTGCCAGCAGTTTCTGGGGCAGCAATGAAAAACTGTTTTTT. The full variable domain, with the rest looked up from reference TRBV27 and TRBJ1-4, is EAQVTQNPRYLITVTGKKLTVTCSQNMNHEYMSWYRQDPGLGLRQIYYSMNVEVTDKGDVPEGYKVSRKEKRNFPLILESPSPNQTSLYFCASSFWGSNEKLFFGSGTQLSVL.

The chain couples TRBV19 to TRBJ1-5; TRBD1 aligns across 9 bases. This CDR3 region has 15 residues. J was trimmed by 5 bases and V by 5 bases; bases with no gene match: 7. Per germline, CDR1 LNHDA and CDR2 SQIVND (reference sequence). The CDR3 loop is CASSPWTGAYQPQHF. The CDR3, as DNA: TGTGCCAGTAGTCCCTGGACAGGGGCTTATCAGCCCCAGCATTTT.

The rearrangement links TRBV5-6 to TRBJ1-2; maybe TRBD1 (6 bases). The length of the CDR3 is 13 residues. Between the trimmed V and J ends, which lost 2 bases and 3 bases, there was a span of 8 bases. The V gene's germline CDR1 is SGHDT and CDR2 YYEEEE. CDR3 loop: CASSLDRYYGYTF. In DNA, the CDR3 is TGTGCCAGCAGCTTAGACAGGTACTATGGCTACACCTTC.

The chain links TRBV7-6 to TRBJ1-5; 7 positions match TRBD1. Germline V gene lookup returns CDR1 SGHVS and CDR2 FNYEAQ. This CDR3 is 16 amino acids long. With 4 bases clipped from V and 0 bases from J, the junction kept 6 bases outside the gene matches. The CDR3 DNA sequence: TGTGCCAGCAGCTCCGGGACAGCCTATAGCAATCAGCCCCAGCATTTT. This gives the protein CASSSGTAYSNQPQHF.

In DNA form, the CDR3 reads TGCGCCAGCAGGGGGGGGTCTCCTAAGGAGACCCAGTACTTC. This translates into CASRGGSPKETQYF. The chain carries TRBV10-2 and TRBJ2-5; 7 bases fit TRBD2. Germline CDR1 is WSHSY and CDR2 is SAAADI. The CDR3 totals 14 residues. The V segment lost 6 bases and the J segment 5 bases; nucleotides outside the gene matches: 9.

This clone was detected only a few times. The chain uses TRBV28 and TRBJ2-2, with 7 bases aligning to TRBD1. The CDR3 is 17 residues long. CDR1 MDHEN and CDR2 SYDVKM come from the germline V gene. Trimming took 2 bases from V and 5 from J; bases not matched to a gene: 11. The CDR3 reads CASSLLQGRMRTGELFF. Here the CDR3 DNA reads TGTGCCAGCAGTTTACTACAGGGGAGAATGAGAACCGGGGAGCTGTTTTTT. The whole variable domain, filled in from reference TRBV28 and TRBJ2-2, reads DVKVTQSSRYLVKRTGEKVFLECVQDMDHENMFWYRQDPGLGLRLIYFSYDVKMKEKGDIPEGYSVSREKKERFSLILESASTNQTSMYLCASSLLQGRMRTGELFFGEGSRLTVL.

The CDR3 DNA is TGTGCCAGCAGCCGGGGAGGGAAGACAACTGAAGCTTTCTTT. This codes for CASSRGGKTTEAFF. This chain joins TRBV28 and TRBJ1-1; D is unclear. This CDR3 is built from 14 residues. Deletions cut 6 bases from V and 5 bases from J, with 16 bases between. Germline CDR1 is MDHEN and CDR2 is SYDVKM.

The V gene is TRBV29-1, the J gene TRBJ1-2; unclear D gene. With 6 bases removed from V and 1 base from J, the gap between germline ends came to 6 bases. Per the germline V gene, CDR1 is SQVTM and CDR2 is ANQGSEA. This CDR3 is 11 amino acids long. CDR3 protein: CSVQFNYGYTF. The CDR3 nucleotides read TGCAGCGTACAGTTTAACTATGGCTACACCTTC.

CDR3 sequence reads: CASIGQLSTDTQYF. The CDR3 DNA is TGTGCCAGCATCGGACAGCTCAGCACAGATACGCAGTATTTT. This chain connects TRBV25-1 to TRBJ2-3; the D gene is possibly TRBD1 (6 bases). The germline V gene has CDR1 MGHDK and CDR2 SYGVNS. The CDR3 totals 14 residues. Between the trimmed V and J ends, which lost 7 bases and 0 bases, there was a span of 11 bases.

This chain uses TRBV28 with TRBJ1-3, with a possible D match to TRBD1 (6 bases). The CDR3 sequence is 16 residues long. Germline V gene data show CDR1 as MDHEN and CDR2 as SYDVKM. Trimming pared 1 base from V and 1 base from J, leaving 11 bases between. CDR3 nucleotide sequence: TGTGCCAGCAGTTTATTCGACAGGCTATCTGGAAACACCATATATTTT. Translation: CASSLFDRLSGNTIYF.